This T cell receptor beta chain was documented in a study of T-cell reconstitution after alpha-beta-depleted transplantation in children. This clonotype was counted at least ten times. V dropped 8 bases and J dropped 2 bases, with 10 bases sitting between them. Germline assignment: CDR1 LNHNV and CDR2 YYDKDF (reference sequence). CDR3 length: 13 residues. TCRbeta library preparation incorporated unique molecular identifiers. Each CDR3 protein gets one entry after TCRdb re-called the PCR reads with MiXCR. Counted here are 600,000 to 700,000 distinct CDR3 sequences, roughly 15% occurring once; the ten biggest clones make up 1.1%.

This chain joins TRBV15 and TRBJ2-1, with D tentatively TRBD2 (6 bases). The material sequenced was PBMCs from the stem cell graft donor, taken from the stem cell graft. The origin of this receptor is a human donor who donated a stem cell graft to a child with acute myeloid leukemia. The CDR3 is CATAGPAYNEQFF. As DNA, the CDR3 is TGTGCCACCGCGGGACCCGCCTACAATGAGCAGTTCTTC.